This T cell receptor (beta chain) was sequenced during a study of cytomegalovirus exposure and HLA in healthy donors. Study-level results: TRBV6-2, TRBV6-3 and other indistinguishable V segments were excluded. According to an earlier analysis, most TCR beta V segments yielded productive rearrangements about 87% or about 30% of the time.

This clone was seen more than once but under ten times. Its specificity is not known. CDR1 SQVTM and CDR2 ANQGSEA come from the germline V gene. CDR3 size: 12 residues. The trim removed 3 bases at V and 3 bases at J, leaving 0 bases unmatched. The PCR made use of 60 Vbeta and 13 Jbeta primers. Data came from immunoSEQ multiplex PCR; TCRdb stores just in-frame clones and leaves some out. The sample shows 50,000 to 70,000 clones, 60% to 80% of them seen only once. This TCR derives from a girl under 18 in good health and CMV-seropositive. Source material: PBMCs. The chain recombines TRBV29-1 with TRBJ2-7; the match to TRBD1 covers 9 bases. Here the CDR3 reads CSVEDRGYEQYF. The CDR3 coding sequence is TGCAGCGTTGAGGACAGGGGCTACGAGCAGTACTTC.